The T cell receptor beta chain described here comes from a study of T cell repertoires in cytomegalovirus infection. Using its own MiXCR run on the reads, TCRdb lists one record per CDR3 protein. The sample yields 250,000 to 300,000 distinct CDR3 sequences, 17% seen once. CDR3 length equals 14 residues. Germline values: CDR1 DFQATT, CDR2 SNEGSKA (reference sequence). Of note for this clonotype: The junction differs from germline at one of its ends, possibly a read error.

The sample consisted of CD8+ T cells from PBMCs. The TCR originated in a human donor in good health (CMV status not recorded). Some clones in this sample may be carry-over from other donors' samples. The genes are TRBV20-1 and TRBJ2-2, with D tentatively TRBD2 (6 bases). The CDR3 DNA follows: TGCAATGCTAGGCCGGGGGATCTCACCGGGGAGCTGTTTTTT. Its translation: CNARPGDLTGELFF.